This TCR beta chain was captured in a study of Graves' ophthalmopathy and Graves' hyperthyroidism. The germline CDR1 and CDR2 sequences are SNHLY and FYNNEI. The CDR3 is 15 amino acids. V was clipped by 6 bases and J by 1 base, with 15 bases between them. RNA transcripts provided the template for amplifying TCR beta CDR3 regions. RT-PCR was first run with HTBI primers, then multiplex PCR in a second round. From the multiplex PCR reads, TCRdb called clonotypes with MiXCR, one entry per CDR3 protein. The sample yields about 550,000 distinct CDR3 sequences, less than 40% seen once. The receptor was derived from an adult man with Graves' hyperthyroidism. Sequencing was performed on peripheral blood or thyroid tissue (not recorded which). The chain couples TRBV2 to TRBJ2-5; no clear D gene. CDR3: CASRRVAGLQETQYF. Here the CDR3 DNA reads TGTGCCAGCAGGCGAGTGGCAGGCCTCCAAGAGACCCAGTACTTC.